Listed below are T cell receptor beta chains from one sample, sequenced in a study of cytomegalovirus exposure and HLA in healthy donors. Sequenced by immunoSEQ multiplex PCR; TCRdb stores in-frame clones only, minus some. This table holds 130,000 to 150,000 clones, more than 85% found once. The material sequenced was PBMCs. The receptors here all came from a man between 18 and 29 years old in good health and CMV-seronegative. Both conserved end residues are part of each CDR3. A D gene is named only where the DNA matches it firmly. Some rows mark clone size as missing; the rest say once, few, many or name a class of expanded clone.

TRBJ1-1 TRBV2 TRBD1 NA CARLKPGQTLEGAFF TGTGCCAGGTTAAAGCCGGGACAGACCCTAGAGGGGGCTTTCTTT
TRBJ1-1 TRBV11-3 NA NA CASSLAAGATEAFF TGTGCCAGCAGCTTAGCGGCAGGGGCCACTGAAGCTTTCTTT
TRBJ2-1 TRBV4-3 NA NA CASSLGGTSRYNEQFF TGCGCCAGCAGCCTGGGGGGAACTAGCCGTTACAATGAGCAGTTCTTC
TRBJ2-3 TRBV6-6 TRBD1 NA CASTTGTGRSDTQYF TGTGCCAGCACTACCGGGACAGGGAGGTCAGATACGCAGTATTTT
TRBJ1-4 TRBV9 NA NA CASSNRENTRKLFF TGTGCCAGCAGCAACCGGGAGAACACTAGGAAACTGTTTTTT
TRBJ2-2 TRBV19 NA NA CASSIRGTGELFF TGTGCCAGTAGTATCCGGGGGACCGGGGAGCTGTTTTTT
TRBJ2-1 TRBV6-1 TRBD2 NA CASSGLAGRSYNEQFF TGTGCCAGCAGTGGCCTAGCGGGTCGGTCTTACAATGAGCAGTTCTTC
TRBJ1-1 TRBV2 NA NA CASKWTNTEAFF TGTGCCAGCAAGTGGACTAACACTGAAGCTTTCTTT
TRBJ2-2 TRBV4-3 NA NA CASSQVGDFPPGELFF TGCGCCAGCAGCCAAGTGGGGGACTTCCCCCCCGGGGAGCTGTTTTTT
TRBJ2-3 TRBV9 NA once CASSVVTGMTDTQYF TGTGCCAGCAGCGTAGTGACGGGGATGACAGATACGCAGTATTTT
TRBJ1-3 TRBV5-3 NA NA CARTRGGNTIYF TGTGCCAGAACCAGGGGCGGAAACACCATATATTTT
TRBJ2-3 TRBV11-3 NA NA CASSSRTPSTDTQYF TGTGCCAGCAGCTCCCGGACACCAAGCACAGATACGCAGTATTTT
TRBJ1-1 TRBV30 NA NA CAWSEPTEAFF TGTGCCTGGAGTGAGCCGACTGAAGCTTTCTTT
TRBJ2-5 TRBV30 TRBD2 NA CAWTSSGGEETQYF TGTGCCTGGACGTCTAGCGGGGGGGAAGAGACCCAGTACTTC
TRBJ2-3 TRBV7-8 TRBD2 once CASSFLTSGSPSTDTQYF TGTGCCAGCAGCTTTCTAACTAGCGGGAGCCCCAGCACAGATACGCAGTATTTT
TRBJ2-1 TRBV7-6 TRBD1 NA CASSFTQGDNEQFF TGTGCCAGCAGCTTTACACAGGGGGACAATGAGCAGTTCTTC
TRBJ2-3 TRBV6-4 TRBD2 few CASSDSRGGTDTQYF TGTGCCAGCAGTGACTCGCGGGGGGGCACAGATACGCAGTATTTT
TRBJ1-5 TRBV19 NA NA CASSSQQVGQPQHF TGTGCCAGTAGTTCCCAACAGGTGGGTCAGCCCCAGCATTTT
TRBJ1-1 TRBV6-6 TRBD1 medium-sized CASGQGENTEAFF TGTGCCAGCGGACAGGGAGAGAACACTGAAGCTTTCTTT
TRBJ2-3 TRBV10-3 TRBD2 NA CAISPGLAGGGGSTDTQYF TGTGCCATCAGCCCCGGACTAGCGGGAGGAGGTGGGAGCACAGATACGCAGTATTTT
TRBJ2-2 TRBV28 NA NA CASSLIRVTGELFF TGTGCCAGCAGTTTAATACGGGTCACCGGGGAGCTGTTTTTT
TRBJ1-4 TRBV27 TRBD1 NA CASSFILPGQGRGTNEKLFF TGTGCCAGCAGTTTTATACTACCGGGACAGGGGCGCGGAACTAATGAAAAACTGTTTTTT
TRBJ1-3 TRBV12-5 NA NA CASGKQGYTIYF TGTGCTAGTGGGAAACAGGGCTACACCATATATTTT
TRBJ2-1 TRBV7-8 NA NA CSSRTSYNEQFF TGTTCCAGCCGGACTTCCTACAATGAGCAGTTCTTC
TRBJ2-7 TRBV6-1 TRBD1 NA CASKPGQGYYEQYF TGTGCCAGCAAACCCGGACAGGGGTACTACGAGCAGTACTTC
TRBJ1-1 TRBV19 NA NA CASSPASPGASTEAFF TGTGCCAGTAGTCCAGCTAGCCCAGGGGCGAGTACTGAAGCTTTCTTT
TRBJ2-7 TRBV30 NA NA CAWSTPPGSYEQYF TGTGCCTGGAGCACCCCGCCCGGCTCCTACGAGCAGTACTTC
TRBJ1-5 TRBV7-2 TRBD1 NA CASSFDRGNQPQHF TGTGCCAGCAGCTTTGACAGGGGCAATCAGCCCCAGCATTTT
TRBJ2-3 TRBV30 TRBD1 NA CAWSVRDSSQYF TGTGCCTGGAGTGTACGGGACAGTTCGCAGTATTTT
TRBJ1-3 TRBV9 NA NA CASTGSSGNTIYF TGTGCCAGCACCGGGAGCTCTGGAAACACCATATATTTT
TRBJ1-5 TRBV6-1 TRBD1 NA CASSGIGGGNQPQHF TGTGCCAGCAGTGGGATAGGGGGCGGCAATCAGCCCCAGCATTTT
TRBJ1-4 TRBV19 NA NA CASSILLPGTNKLFF TGTGCCAGTAGTATCCTTTTGCCCGGGACAAATAAACTGTTTTTT
TRBJ2-1 TRBV11-2 NA NA CASSLVTRHNEQFF TGTGCCAGCAGCTTAGTCACTAGACACAATGAGCAGTTCTTC
TRBJ1-3 TRBV18 TRBD1 NA CASSPLRQGDSGNTIYF TGTGCCAGCTCACCCCTGAGACAGGGGGATAGTGGAAACACCATATATTTT
TRBJ2-3 TRBV7-2 TRBD1 NA CASSLIPFSWDRVTDTQYF TGTGCCAGCAGCTTAATCCCTTTCTCTTGGGACAGGGTCACAGATACGCAGTATTTT
TRBJ1-2 TRBV5-1 NA NA CASSLEVGRSAIGYTF TGCGCCAGCAGCTTGGAGGTGGGGCGAAGCGCCATCGGCTACACCTTC
TRBJ1-2 TRBV6-5 TRBD1 NA CASSYTGTGGGWGYTF TGTGCCAGCAGTTACACCGGGACAGGGGGCGGATGGGGCTACACCTTC
TRBJ1-2 TRBV29-1 TRBD1 NA CSVSGWTGKNYGYTF TGCAGCGTGTCGGGGTGGACAGGGAAGAACTATGGCTACACCTTC
TRBJ2-1 TRBV25-1 NA NA CASSEGWANEQFF TGTGCCAGCAGTGAAGGGTGGGCAAATGAGCAGTTCTTC
TRBJ1-5 TRBV6-5 NA NA CASSYSGGFGEPQHF TGTGCCAGCAGTTACTCGGGAGGGTTTGGGGAGCCCCAGCATTTT
TRBJ1-2 TRBV10-3 NA few CAIRGGMANYGYTF TGTGCCATCAGAGGAGGGATGGCTAACTATGGCTACACCTTC
TRBJ1-5 TRBV30 NA NA CAWTPGGGEGQPQHF TGTGCCTGGACTCCCGGCGGAGGGGAGGGTCAGCCCCAGCATTTT
TRBJ1-5 TRBV15 TRBD1 NA CATSSPGTGPNQPQHF TGTGCCACCAGCAGTCCCGGGACAGGGCCTAATCAGCCCCAGCATTTT
TRBJ2-5 TRBV9 TRBD2 NA CASSSGTSSFETQYF TGTGCCAGCAGTTCCGGGACTAGTTCTTTCGAGACCCAGTACTTC
TRBJ2-2 TRBV19 NA NA CASKHITGELFF TGTGCCAGTAAACACATCACCGGGGAGCTGTTTTTT
TRBJ1-5 TRBV19 NA NA CASSSHLGLGSNQPQHF TGTGCCAGTAGCTCCCATTTGGGCTTGGGTAGCAATCAGCCCCAGCATTTT
TRBJ1-3 TRBV7-2 NA NA CASSLGTASGNTIYF TGTGCCAGCAGCTTAGGGACAGCCTCTGGAAACACCATATATTTT